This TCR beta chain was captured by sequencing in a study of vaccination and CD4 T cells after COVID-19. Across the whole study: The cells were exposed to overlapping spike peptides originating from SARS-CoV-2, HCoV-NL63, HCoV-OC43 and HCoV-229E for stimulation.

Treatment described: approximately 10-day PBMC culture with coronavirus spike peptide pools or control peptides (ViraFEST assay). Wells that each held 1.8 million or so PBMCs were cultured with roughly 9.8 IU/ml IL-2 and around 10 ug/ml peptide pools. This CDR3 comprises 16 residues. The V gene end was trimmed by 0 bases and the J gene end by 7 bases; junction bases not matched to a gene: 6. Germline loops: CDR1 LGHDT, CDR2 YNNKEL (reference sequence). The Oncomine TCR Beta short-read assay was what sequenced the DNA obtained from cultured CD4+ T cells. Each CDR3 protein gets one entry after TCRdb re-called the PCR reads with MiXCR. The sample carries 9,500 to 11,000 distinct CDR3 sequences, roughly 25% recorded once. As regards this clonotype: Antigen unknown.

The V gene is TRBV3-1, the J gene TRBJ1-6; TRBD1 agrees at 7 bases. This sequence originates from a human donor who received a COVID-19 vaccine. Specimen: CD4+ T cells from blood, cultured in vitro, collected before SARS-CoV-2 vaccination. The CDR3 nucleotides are TGTGCCAGCAGCCAAGATGGCGAGACAGGGAATTCACCCCTCCACTTT. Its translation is CASSQDGETGNSPLHF.